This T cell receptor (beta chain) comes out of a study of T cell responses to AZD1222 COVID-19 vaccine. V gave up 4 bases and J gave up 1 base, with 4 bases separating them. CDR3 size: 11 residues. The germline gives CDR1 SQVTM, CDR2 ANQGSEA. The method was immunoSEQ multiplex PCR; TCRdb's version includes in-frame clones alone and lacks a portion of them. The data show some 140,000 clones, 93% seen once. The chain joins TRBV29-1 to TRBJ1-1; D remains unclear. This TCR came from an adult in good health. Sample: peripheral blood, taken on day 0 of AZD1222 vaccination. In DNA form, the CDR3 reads TGCAGCGTTGGATCGAACACTGAAGCTTTCTTT. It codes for CSVGSNTEAFF. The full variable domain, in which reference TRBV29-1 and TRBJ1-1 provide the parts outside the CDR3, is SAVISQKPSRDICQRGTSLTIQCQVDSQVTMMFWYRQQPGQSLTLIATANQGSEATYESGFVIDKFPISRPNLTFSTLTVSNMSPEDSSIYLCSVGSNTEAFFGQGTRLTVV.